This T cell receptor (beta chain) was sequenced for a study of cytomegalovirus exposure and HLA in healthy donors. General study points: As a later analysis showed, a missense DCLRE1C variant was linked to trimming of TCR beta V- and J-genes. In a later analysis, the majority of CMV-associated beta chains seemingly showed HLA restriction. Reportedly, HLA-A and HLA-B alleles of most subjects were accurately predicted from TCR beta.

V lost 3 bases to trimming and J lost 3 bases, with 12 bases between them. The CDR3 has 15 residues. Per germline, CDR1 LNHDA and CDR2 SQIVND (reference sequence). The PCR employed 60 Vbeta primers together with 13 Jbeta primers. Assay used: immunoSEQ multiplex PCR; TCRdb lists only in-frame clones, some missing. The sample holds about 110,000 clones, less than 85% seen once. Remarks on this clone: Its antigen is unknown.

The specimen sequenced was PBMCs. The TCR was taken from a man aged 25 to 45 in good health and CMV-seropositive. This chain uses TRBV19 with TRBJ1-5, with D maybe TRBD1 (6 bases). The CDR3 protein is CASSISQGANQPQHF. Here the CDR3 DNA reads TGTGCCAGTAGTATTTCACAGGGTGCCAATCAGCCCCAGCATTTT.